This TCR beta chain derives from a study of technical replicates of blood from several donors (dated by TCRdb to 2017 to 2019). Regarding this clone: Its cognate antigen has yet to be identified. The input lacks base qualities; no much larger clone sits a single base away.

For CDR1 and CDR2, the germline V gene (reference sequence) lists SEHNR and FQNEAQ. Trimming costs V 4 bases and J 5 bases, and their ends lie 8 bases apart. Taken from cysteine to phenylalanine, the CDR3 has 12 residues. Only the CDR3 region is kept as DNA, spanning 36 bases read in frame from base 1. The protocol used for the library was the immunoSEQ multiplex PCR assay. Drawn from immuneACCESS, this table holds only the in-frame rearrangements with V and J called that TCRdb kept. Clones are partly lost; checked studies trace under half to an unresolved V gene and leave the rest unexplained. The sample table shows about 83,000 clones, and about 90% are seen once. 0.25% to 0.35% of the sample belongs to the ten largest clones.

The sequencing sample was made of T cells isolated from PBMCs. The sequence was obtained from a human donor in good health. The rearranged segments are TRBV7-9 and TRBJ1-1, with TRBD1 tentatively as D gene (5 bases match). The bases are TGTGCCAGCAGCTCCCGGGGGACTGAAGCTTTCTTT. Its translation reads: CASSSRGTEAFF.